This TCR beta chain was captured by sequencing in a study of cytomegalovirus exposure and HLA in healthy donors. This clone was seen once. PCR involved 60 Vbeta and 13 Jbeta primers. Using immunoSEQ multiplex PCR, the repertoire was profiled, and TCRdb retains in-frame clones only, with some absent. Of 150,000 to 200,000 clones listed, more than 65% were seen once; the top ten hold 5% to 7.5%. Losses at the gene ends were 0 bases for V and 5 bases for J; bases not matched to a gene: 1. The CDR3 loop spans 14 amino acids. The germline CDR1 and CDR2 sequences are PRHDT and FYEKMQ (reference sequence). The rearrangement joins TRBV13 to TRBJ2-3, with 8 bases lining up with TRBD2. Sequences were obtained from PBMCs. The TCR was taken from a man aged 45 to 65 in good health and CMV-seropositive. For the CDR3, the DNA is TGTGCCAGCAGCTTAGGGCTAGCGGGAGATACGCAGTATTTT. Translation: CASSLGLAGDTQYF.